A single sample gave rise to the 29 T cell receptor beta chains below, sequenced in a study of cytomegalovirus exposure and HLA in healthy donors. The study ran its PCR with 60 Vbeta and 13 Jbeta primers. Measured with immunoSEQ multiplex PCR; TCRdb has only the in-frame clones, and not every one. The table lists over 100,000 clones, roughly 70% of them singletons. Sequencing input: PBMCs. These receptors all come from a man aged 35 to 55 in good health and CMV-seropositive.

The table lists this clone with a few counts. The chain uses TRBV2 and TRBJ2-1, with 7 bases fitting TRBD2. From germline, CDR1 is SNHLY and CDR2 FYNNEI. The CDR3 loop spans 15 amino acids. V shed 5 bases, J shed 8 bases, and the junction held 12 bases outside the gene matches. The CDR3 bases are TGTGCCAGCAGTCCGGTGGGAGGGGTGGGCGATGAGCAGTTCTTC. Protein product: CASSPVGGVGDEQFF.

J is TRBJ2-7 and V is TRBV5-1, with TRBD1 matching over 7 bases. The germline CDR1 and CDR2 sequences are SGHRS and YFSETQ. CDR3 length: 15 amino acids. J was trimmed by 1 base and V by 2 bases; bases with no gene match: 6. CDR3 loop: CASSLSPGQSYEQYF. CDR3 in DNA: TGCGCCAGCAGCTTATCCCCGGGACAGTCCTACGAGCAGTACTTC.

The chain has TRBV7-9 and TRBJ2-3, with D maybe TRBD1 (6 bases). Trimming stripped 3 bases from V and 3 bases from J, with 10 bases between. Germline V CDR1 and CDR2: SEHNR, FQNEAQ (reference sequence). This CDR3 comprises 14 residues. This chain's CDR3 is CASSFRTATDTQYF. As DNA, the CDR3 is TGTGCCAGCAGCTTCCGGACAGCTACAGATACGCAGTATTTT.

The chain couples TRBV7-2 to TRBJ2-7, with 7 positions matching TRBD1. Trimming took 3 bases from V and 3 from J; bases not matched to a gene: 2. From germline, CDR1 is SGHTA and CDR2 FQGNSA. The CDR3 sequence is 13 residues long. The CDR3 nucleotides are TGTGCCAGCAGCTTGGGACAGAACTACGAGCAGTACTTC. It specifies CASSLGQNYEQYF.

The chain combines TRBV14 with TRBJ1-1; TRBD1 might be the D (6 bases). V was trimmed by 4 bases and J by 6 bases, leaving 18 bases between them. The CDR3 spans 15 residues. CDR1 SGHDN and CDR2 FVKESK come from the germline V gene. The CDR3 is CASSLKTGGRSEAFF. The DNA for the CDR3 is TGTGCCAGCAGCCTTAAGACAGGCGGAAGGTCTGAAGCTTTCTTT.

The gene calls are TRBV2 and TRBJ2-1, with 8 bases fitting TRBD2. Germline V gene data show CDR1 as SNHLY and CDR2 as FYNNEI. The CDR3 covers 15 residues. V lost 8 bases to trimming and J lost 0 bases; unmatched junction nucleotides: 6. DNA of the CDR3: TGTGCCAGCCCGGGGGGGCCGACCTCCTACAATGAGCAGTTCTTC. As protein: CASPGGPTSYNEQFF.

This CDR3 reads CASSEEGSGSLGELFF. Written as DNA, the CDR3 is TGCGCCAGCAGTGAGGAGGGTAGCGGGAGCCTCGGGGAGCTGTTTTTT. The V and J genes are TRBV10-2 and TRBJ2-2; 9 nucleotides match TRBD2. After removal of 2 bases from V and 7 bases from J, the junction contained 8 bases not matched to a gene. In germline, CDR1 is WSHSY, CDR2 SAAADI. The CDR3 has 16 amino acids.

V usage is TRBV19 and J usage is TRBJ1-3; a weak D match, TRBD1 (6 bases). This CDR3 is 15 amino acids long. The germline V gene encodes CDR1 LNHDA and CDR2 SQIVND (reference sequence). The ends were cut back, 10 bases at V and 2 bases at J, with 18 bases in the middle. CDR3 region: CATLDWTATGNTIYF. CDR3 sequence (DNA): TGTGCCACCCTGGACTGGACAGCAACTGGAAACACCATATATTTT.

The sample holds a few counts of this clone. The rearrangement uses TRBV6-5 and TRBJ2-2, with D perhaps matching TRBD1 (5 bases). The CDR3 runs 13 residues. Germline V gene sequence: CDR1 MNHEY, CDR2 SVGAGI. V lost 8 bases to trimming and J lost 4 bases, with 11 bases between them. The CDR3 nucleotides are TGTGCCAGCCGTCTCAGGGTCACCGGGGAGCTGTTTTTT. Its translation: CASRLRVTGELFF.

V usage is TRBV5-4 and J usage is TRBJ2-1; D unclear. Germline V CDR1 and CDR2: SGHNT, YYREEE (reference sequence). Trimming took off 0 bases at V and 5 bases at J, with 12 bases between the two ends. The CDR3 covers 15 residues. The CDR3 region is CASSLVGGPHNEQFF. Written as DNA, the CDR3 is TGTGCCAGCAGCTTGGTGGGTGGGCCCCACAATGAGCAGTTCTTC.

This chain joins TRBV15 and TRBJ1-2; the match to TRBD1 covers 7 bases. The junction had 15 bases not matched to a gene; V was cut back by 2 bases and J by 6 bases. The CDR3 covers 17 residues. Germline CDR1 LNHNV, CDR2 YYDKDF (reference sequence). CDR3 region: CATSRISLRDRPHGYTF. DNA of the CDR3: TGTGCCACCAGCAGAATCTCTCTCCGGGACAGACCTCATGGCTACACCTTC.

CDR3 sequence (DNA): TGTGCCAGCAGCTCACCCACTAGCGGGGCTGGCTACGAGCAGTACTTC. Its protein product is CASSSPTSGAGYEQYF. This chain uses TRBV7-8 with TRBJ2-7, with 10 nucleotides matching TRBD2. Germline CDR1 and CDR2: SGHVS and FQNEAQ. The CDR3 runs to 16 residues. Unmatched junction bases numbered 9, after V lost 4 bases and J lost 3 bases.

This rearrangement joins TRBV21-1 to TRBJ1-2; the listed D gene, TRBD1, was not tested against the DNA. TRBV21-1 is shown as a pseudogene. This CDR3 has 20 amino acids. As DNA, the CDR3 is TGTGCCAGCAGCAGATCGATGCCATTACGGGACAGGGGTTTAATAGAGGGCTACACCTTC. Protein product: CASSRSMPLRDRGLIEGYTF.

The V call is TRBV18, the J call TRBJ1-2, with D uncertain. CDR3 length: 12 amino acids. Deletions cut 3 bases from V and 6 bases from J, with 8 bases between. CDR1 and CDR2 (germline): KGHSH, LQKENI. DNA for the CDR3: TGTGCCAGCTCACCTCGGGGAAATGGCTACACCTTC. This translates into CASSPRGNGYTF.

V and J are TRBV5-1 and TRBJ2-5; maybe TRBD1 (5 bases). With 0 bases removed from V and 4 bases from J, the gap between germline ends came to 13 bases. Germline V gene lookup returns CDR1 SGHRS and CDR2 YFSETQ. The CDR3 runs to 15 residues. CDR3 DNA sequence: TGCGCCAGCAGCTTGGAGGGGATGGAGATAGAGACCCAGTACTTC. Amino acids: CASSLEGMEIETQYF. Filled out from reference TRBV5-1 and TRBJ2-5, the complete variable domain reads KAGVTQTPRYLIKTRGQQVTLSCSPISGHRSVSWYQQTPGQGLQFLFEYFSETQRNKGNFPGRFSGRQFSNSRSEMNVSTLELGDSALYLCASSLEGMEIETQYFGPGTRLLVL.

CDR3 region: CASSLSGRHEQYF. CDR3 sequence (DNA): TGTGCCAGCAGTTTGAGCGGACGCCACGAGCAGTACTTC. The J gene is TRBJ2-7, the V gene TRBV27; D may be TRBD2 (5 bases). The germline V and J ends were trimmed by 3 bases and 5 bases, with 11 bases remaining between them. This CDR3 region has 13 residues. Germline-derived CDR1 and CDR2 are MNHEY and SMNVEV (reference sequence).

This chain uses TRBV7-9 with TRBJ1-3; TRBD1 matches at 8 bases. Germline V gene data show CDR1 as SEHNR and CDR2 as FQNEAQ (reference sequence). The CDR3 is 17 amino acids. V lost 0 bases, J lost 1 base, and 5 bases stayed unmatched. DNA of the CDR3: TGTGCCAGCAGCTTAGCGGCAGGGGGCCCGTCTGGAAACACCATATATTTT. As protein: CASSLAAGGPSGNTIYF. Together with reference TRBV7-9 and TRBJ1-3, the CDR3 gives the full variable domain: DTGVSQNPRHKITKRGQNVTFRCDPISEHNRLYWYRQTLGQGPEFLTYFQNEAQLEKSRLLSDRFSAERPKGSFSTLEIQRTEQGDSAMYLCASSLAAGGPSGNTIYFGEGSWLTVV.

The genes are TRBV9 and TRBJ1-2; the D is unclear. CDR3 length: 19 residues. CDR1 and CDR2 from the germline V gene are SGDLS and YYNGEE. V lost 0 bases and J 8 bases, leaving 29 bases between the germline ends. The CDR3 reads CASSVGTSVVADLRRGYTF. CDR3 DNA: TGTGCCAGCAGCGTAGGGACTTCCGTGGTGGCTGATCTCCGACGGGGCTACACCTTC.

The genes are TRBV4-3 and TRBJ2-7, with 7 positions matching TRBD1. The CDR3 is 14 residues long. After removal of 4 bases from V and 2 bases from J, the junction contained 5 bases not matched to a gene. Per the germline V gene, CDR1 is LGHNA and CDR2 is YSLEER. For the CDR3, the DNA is TGCGCCAGCAGCCTCCGGGACAGACCCTACGAGCAGTACTTC. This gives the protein CASSLRDRPYEQYF.

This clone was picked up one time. CDR3 residues: CASSMTSGRLLGTGELFF. As DNA, the CDR3 is TGTGCCAGCAGTATGACTAGCGGGAGATTACTGGGCACCGGGGAGCTGTTTTTT. This rearrangement joins TRBV28 to TRBJ2-2; 12 bases agree with TRBD2. The CDR3 runs to 18 residues. V trimming: 5 bases; J trimming: 4 bases; junction bases outside the gene matches: 11. Germline loops: CDR1 MDHEN, CDR2 SYDVKM.

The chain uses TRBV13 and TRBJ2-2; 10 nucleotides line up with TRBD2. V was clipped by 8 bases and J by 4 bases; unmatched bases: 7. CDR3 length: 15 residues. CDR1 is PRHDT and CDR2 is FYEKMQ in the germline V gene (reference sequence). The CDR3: CASLLSGGATGELFF. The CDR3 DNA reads TGTGCCAGCCTACTAAGCGGGGGGGCCACCGGGGAGCTGTTTTTT. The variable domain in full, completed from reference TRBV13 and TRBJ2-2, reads AAGVIQSPRHLIKEKRETATLKCYPIPRHDTVYWYQQGPGQDPQFLISFYEKMQSDKGSIPDRFSAQQFSDYHSELNMSSLELGDSALYFCASLLSGGATGELFFGEGSRLTVL.

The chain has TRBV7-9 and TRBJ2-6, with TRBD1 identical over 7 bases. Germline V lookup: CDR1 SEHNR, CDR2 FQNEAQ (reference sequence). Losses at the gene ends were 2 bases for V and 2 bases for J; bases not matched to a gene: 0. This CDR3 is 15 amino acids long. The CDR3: CASSLQGAGANVLTF. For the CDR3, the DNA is TGTGCCAGCAGCTTACAGGGGGCTGGGGCCAACGTCCTGACTTTC.

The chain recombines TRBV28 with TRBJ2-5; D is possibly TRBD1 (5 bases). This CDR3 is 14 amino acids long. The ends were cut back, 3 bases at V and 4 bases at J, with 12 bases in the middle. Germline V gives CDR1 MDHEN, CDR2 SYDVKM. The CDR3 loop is CASSFDSSGETQYF. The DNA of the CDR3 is TGTGCCAGCAGTTTCGACAGCAGTGGAGAGACCCAGTACTTC.

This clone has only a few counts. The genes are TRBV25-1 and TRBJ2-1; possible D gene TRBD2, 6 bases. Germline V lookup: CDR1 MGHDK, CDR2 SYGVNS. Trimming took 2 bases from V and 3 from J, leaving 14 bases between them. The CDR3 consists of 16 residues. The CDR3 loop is CASSELFGGVYNEQFF. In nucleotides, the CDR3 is TGTGCCAGCAGTGAACTCTTCGGGGGAGTCTACAATGAGCAGTTCTTC. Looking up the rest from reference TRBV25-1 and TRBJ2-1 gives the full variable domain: EADIYQTPRYLVIGTGKKITLECSQTMGHDKMYWYQQDPGMELHLIHYSYGVNSTEKGDLSSESTVSRIRTEHFPLTLESARPSHTSQYLCASSELFGGVYNEQFFGPGTRLTVL.

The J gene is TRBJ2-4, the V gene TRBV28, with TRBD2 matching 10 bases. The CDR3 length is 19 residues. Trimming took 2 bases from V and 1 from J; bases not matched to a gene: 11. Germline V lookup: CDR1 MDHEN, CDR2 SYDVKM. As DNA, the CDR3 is TGTGCCAGCAGTTTAGGCCTAGCGGGAGCCCTCCCTGCCAAAAACATTCAGTACTTC. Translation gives CASSLGLAGALPAKNIQYF.

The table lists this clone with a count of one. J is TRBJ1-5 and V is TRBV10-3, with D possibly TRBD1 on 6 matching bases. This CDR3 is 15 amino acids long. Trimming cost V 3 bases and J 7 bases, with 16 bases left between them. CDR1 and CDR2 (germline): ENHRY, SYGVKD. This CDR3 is CAISDPTGREQPQHF. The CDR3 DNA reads TGTGCCATCAGTGACCCCACAGGGAGGGAGCAGCCCCAGCATTTT.

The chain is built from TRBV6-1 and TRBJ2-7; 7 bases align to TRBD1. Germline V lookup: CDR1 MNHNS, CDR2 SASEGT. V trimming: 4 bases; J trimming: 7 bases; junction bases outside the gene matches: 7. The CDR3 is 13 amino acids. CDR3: CASSVDREWEQYF. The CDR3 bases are TGTGCCAGCAGTGTCGACAGGGAATGGGAGCAGTACTTC.

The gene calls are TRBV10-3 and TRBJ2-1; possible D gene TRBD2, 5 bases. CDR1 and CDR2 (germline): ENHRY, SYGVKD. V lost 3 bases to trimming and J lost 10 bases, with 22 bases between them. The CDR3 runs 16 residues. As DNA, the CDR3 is TGTGCCATCAGTGACCTCGTATTACTAGGTGCAGGCGAGCAGTTCTTC. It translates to CAISDLVLLGAGEQFF.

CDR3 bases: TGTGCCAGCAGCTTAAGTTTTCTAGCCACTTATCCTTACGAGCAGTACTTC. Translating gives CASSLSFLATYPYEQYF. The chain recombines TRBV7-2 with TRBJ2-7; D is perhaps TRBD2 (5 bases). The V end lost 2 bases, the J end lost 4 bases, and 21 bases lay between the germline ends. CDR3 length equals 17 residues. Germline V gene lookup returns CDR1 SGHTA and CDR2 FQGNSA.